This entry lists 17 T cell receptor beta chains sequenced from one sample in a study of identical twins. TCRdb reprocessed the 5' RACE reads with MiXCR, giving one entry per CDR3 protein. The profile shows about 1.7 million distinct CDR3 sequences, 32% of them singletons. Sequencing was done on a sample of cord blood. The source of these receptors is a newborn girl in good health.

This clonotype was seen more than once but under ten times. The V and J genes are TRBV4-1 and TRBJ2-5, with D possibly TRBD2 on 5 matching bases. This CDR3 contains 13 residues. Germline loops: CDR1 MGHRA, CDR2 YSYEKL. The ends were cut back, 1 base at V and 4 bases at J, with 7 bases in the middle. The CDR3 bases are TGCGCCAGCAGCCAAGTCCTAGCAGAGACCCAGTACTTC. Its translation: CASSQVLAETQYF.

The chain couples TRBV4-1 to TRBJ2-3; TRBD2 might be the D (6 bases). Germline lookup yields CDR1 MGHRA and CDR2 YSYEKL. The CDR3 length is 17 residues. Trimming took off 1 base at V and 4 bases at J, with 18 bases between the two ends. CDR3 nucleotide sequence: TGCGCCAGCAGCCAAGCCGCCAACCCGGGAGCCTCAGATACGCAGTATTTT. It codes for CASSQAANPGASDTQYF.

This clonotype was observed a few times. The chain recombines TRBV12-3 or TRBV12-4 with TRBJ1-1, with 9 bases identical to TRBD1. The V segment lost 6 bases and the J segment 5 bases; nucleotides outside the gene matches: 7. CDR3 length: 14 amino acids. The CDR3 DNA follows: TGTGCCAGCAGAGAACAGGGGGCGAGTACTGAAGCTTTCTTT. It specifies CASREQGASTEAFF.

CDR3 in amino acids: CASSRTWASYEQYF. The CDR3 DNA is TGCGCCAGCAGCCGTACGTGGGCTTCCTACGAGCAGTACTTC. The chain couples TRBV5-1 to TRBJ2-7; D gene ambiguous. The CDR3 contains 14 residues. The germline CDR1 and CDR2 sequences are SGHRS and YFSETQ. The V end was cut by 4 bases, the J end by 1 base, with 12 bases between.

The chain carries TRBV28 and TRBJ2-7; unclear D gene. CDR1 and CDR2 (germline): MDHEN, SYDVKM. Trimming took 5 bases from V and 2 from J, leaving 7 bases between them. This CDR3 is built from 12 residues. DNA for the CDR3: TGTGCCAGCAGTGACTGCGCCTACGAGCAGTACTTC. The encoded protein is CASSDCAYEQYF.

The V and J genes are TRBV6-1 and TRBJ1-2; 8 nucleotides align to TRBD1. Germline V gene lookup returns CDR1 MNHNS and CDR2 SASEGT. The CDR3 has 15 amino acids. With V trimmed by 8 bases and J by 2 bases, 10 bases remained unmatched. In DNA form, the CDR3 reads TGTGCCAGCGGGCGGGACAGGCAGGGAAACTATGGCTACACCTTC. Translated, it gives CASGRDRQGNYGYTF.

The rearrangement links TRBV6-5 to TRBJ2-1, with TRBD2 as a possible D gene (5 bases). Germline V gene lookup returns CDR1 MNHEY and CDR2 SVGAGI. Between the trimmed V and J ends, which lost 0 bases and 3 bases, there was a span of 15 bases. This CDR3 region has 17 residues. CDR3 sequence reads: CASSYSSWERYYNEQFF. Written as DNA, the CDR3 is TGTGCCAGCAGTTACTCGAGTTGGGAGAGGTACTACAATGAGCAGTTCTTC.

This chain links TRBV10-3 with TRBJ2-3; D remains unclear. V lost 4 bases, J lost 3 bases, and 8 bases lay in between. This CDR3 spans 13 amino acids. Per germline, CDR1 ENHRY and CDR2 SYGVKD. CDR3: CAISAVRTDTQYF. The DNA for the CDR3 is TGTGCCATCAGTGCCGTAAGGACAGATACGCAGTATTTT.

The J gene is TRBJ2-5, the V gene TRBV28, with 7 bases identical to TRBD1. The DNA end favors TRBJ2-7, so the J call may be wrong. CDR1 and CDR2 (germline): MDHEN, SYDVKM. CDR3 size: 13 residues. CDR3 region: CASSETGRNEQYF. CDR3 coding DNA: TGTGCCAGCAGTGAGACAGGGCGTAACGAGCAGTACTTC.

V usage is TRBV20-1 and J usage is TRBJ2-7; D gene ambiguous. The CDR3 is 13 residues long. V dropped 5 bases and J dropped 7 bases, with 18 bases sitting between them. Per germline, CDR1 DFQATT and CDR2 SNEGSKA (reference sequence). CDR3 loop: CSAPRTHRNEQYF. The DNA for the CDR3 is TGCAGTGCTCCCCGGACCCACCGCAATGAGCAGTACTTC.

This chain links TRBV6-6 with TRBJ2-7; D is ambiguous. The CDR3 spans 13 residues. Germline CDR1 reads MNHNY; CDR2 reads SVGAGI (reference sequence). The V and J ends lost 1 base and 3 bases respectively, with 7 bases between them. The CDR3: CASSYLYGYEQYF. The CDR3 nucleotides are TGTGCCAGCAGTTACTTGTACGGCTACGAGCAGTACTTC.

The V gene is TRBV5-6, the J gene TRBJ1-6, with 7 nucleotides matching TRBD1. CDR3 length: 18 residues. V gave up 1 base and J gave up 7 bases; unmatched junction bases: 14. CDR1 SGHDT and CDR2 YYEEEE come from the germline V gene. Here the CDR3 reads CASSLTGEGIYANSPLHF. The CDR3 DNA sequence: TGTGCCAGCAGCTTGACAGGGGAGGGGATATACGCCAATTCACCCCTCCACTTT.

This clonotype was observed many times. The chain has TRBV20-1 and TRBJ2-5; TRBD2 is a possible D gene (6 bases). This CDR3 has 14 residues. V was cut by 7 bases and J by 11 bases, with 26 bases left in between. Germline-derived CDR1 and CDR2 are DFQATT and SNEGSKA (reference sequence). The CDR3, as DNA: TGCAGTGTAAAGTCCGGGACTGCCGTAGGGGAGCAGTACTTC. Its translation is CSVKSGTAVGEQYF.

The V gene is TRBV7-9, the J gene TRBJ2-7, with a weak D call TRBD1 (6 bases). Trimming removed 5 bases from V and 3 bases from J, with 11 bases in between. The CDR3 covers 13 residues. CDR1 and CDR2 (germline): SEHNR, FQNEAQ (reference sequence). This CDR3 reads CASSPWTVYEQYF. The CDR3 bases are TGTGCCAGCAGCCCCTGGACAGTCTACGAGCAGTACTTC. The variable domain in full, completed from reference TRBV7-9 and TRBJ2-7, reads DTGVSQNPRHKITKRGQNVTFRCDPISEHNRLYWYRQTLGQGPEFLTYFQNEAQLEKSRLLSDRFSAERPKGSFSTLEIQRTEQGDSAMYLCASSPWTVYEQYFGPGTRLTVT.

The rearrangement uses TRBV20-1 and TRBJ1-2, with TRBD1 as a possible D gene (6 bases). Trimming removed 2 bases from V and 0 bases from J, with 16 bases in between. CDR1 and CDR2 from the germline V gene are DFQATT and SNEGSKA (reference sequence). The CDR3 is 16 residues long. This CDR3 is CSARRGAAGANYGYTF. CDR3 sequence (DNA): TGCAGTGCTAGAAGGGGGGCAGCAGGAGCTAACTATGGCTACACCTTC.

The chain has TRBV20-1 and TRBJ2-3; D not certain. The V gene's germline CDR1 is DFQATT and CDR2 SNEGSKA (reference sequence). Trimming left V 4 bases short and J 0 bases short, with 11 bases between. This CDR3 comprises 14 residues. CDR3 DNA sequence: TGCAGTGCTATGGTGGCCCATAGCACAGATACGCAGTATTTT. Encoded protein: CSAMVAHSTDTQYF.

As concerns this clonotype: A single base separates this from a much larger clone, so it may be a read error. CDR3 sequence reads: CASSQALDRAYGQYF. The DNA of the CDR3 is TGTGCCAGCAGCCAAGCCCTCGACAGGGCCTACGGGCAGTACTTC. The chain combines TRBV4-2 with TRBJ2-7, with 7 bases lining up with TRBD1. Germline V gene sequence: CDR1 LGHNA, CDR2 YNFKEQ. The length of the CDR3 is 15 residues.